The 30 T cell receptor beta chains below were found in one sample sequenced in a study of shared clonotypes between healthy human individuals. Method: immunoSEQ multiplex PCR; TCRdb's copy keeps in-frame clones and lacks some. This table has about 600,000 clones, more than 95% appearing once. Sequenced sample: naive CD4+ T cells sorted from blood. Described subset: CD45RA+ positively selected. The receptors stem from a woman between 25 and 40 years old in good health.

This chain links TRBV28 with TRBJ2-5; D unclear. Gene TRBJ2-7 matches the end of the DNA better, so the J call may be wrong. This CDR3 has 14 amino acids. CDR1 and CDR2 (germline): MDHEN, SYDVKM. For the CDR3, the DNA is TGTGCCAGCAGTCCCAGATCAGTCGTCTACGAGCAGTACTTC. Translated, it gives CASSPRSVVYEQYF.

The chain has TRBV29-1 and TRBJ2-5; 13 bases match TRBD2. The end of the DNA fits TRBJ2-7 better, so the J call may be wrong. This CDR3 is 14 amino acids long. The germline V gene encodes CDR1 SQVTM and CDR2 ANQGSEA. CDR3 sequence reads: CSASGTSGIDEQYF. The CDR3 DNA is TGCAGCGCCTCCGGGACTAGCGGGATAGACGAGCAGTACTTC.

The chain carries TRBV4-1 and TRBJ2-5; 7 nucleotides agree with TRBD2. CDR1 is MGHRA and CDR2 is YSYEKL in the germline V gene. V dropped 4 bases and J dropped 5; count of bases not matched to a gene: 10. The CDR3 covers 15 residues. This CDR3 reads CASSPLGLVGETQYF. The DNA for the CDR3 is TGCGCCAGCAGCCCTCTAGGACTAGTTGGGGAGACCCAGTACTTC.

J is TRBJ2-2 and V is TRBV11-3; 10 nucleotides match TRBD2. The junction had 8 bases not matched to a gene; V was cut back by 5 bases and J by 5 bases. Per the germline V gene, CDR1 is SGHNT and CDR2 is YENEEA. The CDR3 is 16 residues long. In DNA, the CDR3 is TGTGCCAGCAGCGTGGGATATAGCGGGGGGACCGGGGAGCTGTTTTTT. This gives the protein CASSVGYSGGTGELFF.

This clone was seen only once. The chain links TRBV5-1 to TRBJ1-2; D unclear. Trimming removed 2 bases at V and 8 bases at J, with 4 bases between. This CDR3 has 10 residues. Germline loops: CDR1 SGHRS, CDR2 YFSETQ. The CDR3 DNA follows: TGCGCCAGCAGCTTTCAGGGCTACACCTTC. Translation: CASSFQGYTF.

V usage is TRBV6-6 and J usage is TRBJ2-5; perhaps TRBD1 as D (8 bases). Trimming removed 7 bases at V and 5 bases at J, with 23 bases between. The length of the CDR3 is 16 residues. Germline-derived CDR1 and CDR2 are MNHNY and SVGAGI (reference sequence). CDR3: CASTQQSYRGGETQYF. CDR3 nucleotides: TGTGCCAGCACCCAACAGAGCTACAGGGGGGGGGAGACCCAGTACTTC.

The CDR3 DNA is TGTGCCAGTAGCCAGGTCTCTGGAAACACCATATATTTT. Amino acids: CASSQVSGNTIYF. The chain uses TRBV19 and TRBJ1-3, with D unclear. Germline lookup yields CDR1 LNHDA and CDR2 SQIVND (reference sequence). Trimming cost V 6 bases and J 0 bases, with 6 bases left between them. The CDR3 covers 13 residues. Based on the CDR3 plus reference TRBV19 and TRBJ1-3, the full variable domain is DGGITQSPKYLFRKEGQNVTLSCEQNLNHDAMYWYRQDPGQGLRLIYYSQIVNDFQKGDIAEGYSVSREKKESFPLTVTSAQKNPTAFYLCASSQVSGNTIYFGEGSWLTVV.

The chain couples TRBV6-1 to TRBJ1-2, with D possibly being TRBD1 (6 bases). This CDR3 region has 13 residues. From germline, CDR1 is MNHNS and CDR2 SASEGT. The V end was cut by 7 bases, the J end by 7 bases, with 16 bases between. In nucleotides, the CDR3 is TGTGCCAGCACCGACGACAGGATAGGTGGCTACACCTTC. Amino acids: CASTDDRIGGYTF.

The V call is TRBV5-1, the J call TRBJ1-1, with 7 bases identical to TRBD1. In germline, CDR1 is SGHRS, CDR2 YFSETQ. V shed 1 base and J 5 bases; nucleotides not matched to a gene: 11. The CDR3 has 16 residues. The CDR3 nucleotides are TGCGCCAGCAGCTTGCTCGCAGGGGGGCTTGATACTGAAGCTTTCTTT. Its translation is CASSLLAGGLDTEAFF. The whole variable domain, filled in from reference TRBV5-1 and TRBJ1-1, reads KAGVTQTPRYLIKTRGQQVTLSCSPISGHRSVSWYQQTPGQGLQFLFEYFSETQRNKGNFPGRFSGRQFSNSRSEMNVSTLELGDSALYLCASSLLAGGLDTEAFFGQGTRLTVV.

This chain uses TRBV12-5 with TRBJ1-1, with D hard to call. Germline assignment: CDR1 LGHNT and CDR2 FRNRAP. The ends were cut back, 6 bases at V and 1 base at J, with 9 bases in the middle. The CDR3 runs 13 residues. DNA of the CDR3: TGTGCTAGTGGCAAATCCGAGAACACTGAAGCTTTCTTT. It encodes CASGKSENTEAFF.

The gene calls are TRBV29-1 and TRBJ2-7; D is tentatively TRBD1 or TRBD2 (6 bases each). Germline V gives CDR1 SQVTM, CDR2 ANQGSEA. Trimming pared 3 bases from V and 6 bases from J, leaving 12 bases between. The CDR3 extends over 12 amino acids. The CDR3 region has the DNA TGCAGCGTTGACCTGGGGGGCAGCGAGCAGTACTTC. Its translation: CSVDLGGSEQYF.

The V gene is TRBV6-5, the J gene TRBJ1-4, with D possibly TRBD1 on 5 matching bases. The V gene lost 0 bases and the J gene lost 8 bases, with 13 bases spanning the gap. This CDR3 has 15 amino acids. CDR1 is MNHEY and CDR2 is SVGAGI in the germline V gene. The CDR3 protein is CASSYSNRGYEKLFF. The DNA for the CDR3 is TGTGCCAGCAGTTACTCGAACCGGGGGTACGAAAAACTGTTTTTT.

V gene TRBV28 combines with J gene TRBJ2-1; possible D gene TRBD2, 6 bases. V lost 2 bases and J 6 bases, leaving 17 bases between the germline ends. The CDR3 is made up of 16 amino acids. Per germline, CDR1 MDHEN and CDR2 SYDVKM. In nucleotides, the CDR3 is TGTGCCAGCAGTTTAGCCCACAGGCTAGCGATCAATGAGCAGTTCTTC. This encodes CASSLAHRLAINEQFF.

The V call is TRBV6-5, the J call TRBJ2-5; a weak D match, TRBD2 (5 bases). The DNA end is more similar to TRBJ2-7, so the J call may be wrong. The CDR3 extends over 13 amino acids. Germline V gene data show CDR1 as MNHEY and CDR2 as SVGAGI. The CDR3 loop reads CASRTTNRDEQYF. The DNA of the CDR3 is TGTGCCAGCAGGACTACAAACAGAGACGAGCAGTACTTC.

V gene TRBV30 combines with J gene TRBJ2-4; weak D call: TRBD2 (5 bases). The CDR3 runs to 15 residues. Per germline, CDR1 GTSNPN and CDR2 SVGIG (reference sequence). V gave up 3 bases and J gave up 3 bases, with 15 bases separating them. DNA for the CDR3: TGTGCCTGGAGACCAAAGGGAGTCGGCAAAAACATTCAGTACTTC. It translates to CAWRPKGVGKNIQYF.

This sequence joins TRBV19 and TRBJ1-2; TRBD1 aligns across 8 bases. With 4 bases clipped from V and 6 bases from J, the junction kept 7 bases outside the gene matches. The CDR3 is made up of 14 amino acids. Germline CDR1 LNHDA, CDR2 SQIVND (reference sequence). This CDR3 reads CASSTLDRVDGYTF. The CDR3 coding sequence is TGTGCCAGTAGTACCCTGGACAGGGTGGATGGCTACACCTTC.

The V call is TRBV27, the J call TRBJ1-1; TRBD1 matches at 9 bases. CDR1 is MNHEY and CDR2 is SMNVEV in the germline V gene (reference sequence). This CDR3 spans 15 amino acids. J lost 3 bases, V lost 6 bases, and 8 bases had no gene match. CDR3 region: CASSAGTGWDTEAFF. The CDR3 nucleotides are TGTGCCAGCAGCGCGGGGACAGGGTGGGACACTGAAGCTTTCTTT.

Only one count was recorded for this clone. A read error may produce the germline difference seen at one junction end. V is TRBV28 and J is TRBJ1-6; 7 bases map to TRBD1. Germline lookup yields CDR1 MDHEN and CDR2 SYDVKM. This CDR3 is built from 14 residues. The CDR3 nucleotides read TGTGCCAGCAGTCCGGGACAGACGAATTCTCCCCTCCACTTT. Its translation is CASSPGQTNSPLHF.

CDR3 in amino acids: CASSQLSGSGELFF. The CDR3 coding sequence is TGTGCCAGCAGTCAGCTGTCAGGGTCCGGGGAGCTGTTTTTT. The chain couples TRBV6-6 to TRBJ2-2; D perhaps matches TRBD1 (5 bases). Deletions cut 5 bases from V and 6 bases from J, with 13 bases between. In germline, CDR1 is MNHNY, CDR2 SVGAGI (reference sequence). The CDR3 contains 14 residues.

The genes are TRBV7-9 and TRBJ2-5; D is tentatively TRBD1 or TRBD2 (6 bases each). V was pared by 1 base and J by 4 bases, with 13 bases between. CDR3 length equals 15 residues. Germline lookup yields CDR1 SEHNR and CDR2 FQNEAQ (reference sequence). This chain's CDR3 is CASSLDWGAGETQYF. As DNA, the CDR3 is TGTGCCAGCAGCTTAGACTGGGGGGCCGGAGAGACCCAGTACTTC.

This chain joins TRBV19 and TRBJ1-2, with D hard to call. V lost 5 bases, J lost 0 bases, and 13 bases lay in between. The V gene's germline CDR1 is LNHDA and CDR2 SQIVND (reference sequence). This CDR3 region has 15 residues. This CDR3 reads CASSLLAGANYGYTF. The DNA for the CDR3 is TGTGCCAGTAGTCTCCTCGCCGGAGCTAACTATGGCTACACCTTC.

The chain uses TRBV2 and TRBJ2-1, with D possibly TRBD1 on 6 matching bases. The CDR3 runs 15 residues. CDR1 is SNHLY and CDR2 is FYNNEI in the germline V gene. With 6 bases removed from V and 2 bases from J, the gap between germline ends came to 14 bases. The CDR3 DNA reads TGTGCCAGCAGACTTAACAGGGTCACCTACAATGAGCAGTTCTTC. It is translated as CASRLNRVTYNEQFF.

The chain joins TRBV6-1 to TRBJ1-2, with D perhaps matching TRBD1 (5 bases). The CDR3 extends over 13 amino acids. Per germline, CDR1 MNHNS and CDR2 SASEGT. Trimming removed 4 bases at V and 4 bases at J, with 10 bases between. The CDR3, as DNA: TGTGCCAGCAGTGTACAGGTTTTCTATGGCTACACCTTC. Translating gives CASSVQVFYGYTF.

The chain uses TRBV5-1 and TRBJ2-1; D is undetermined. The ends were cut back, 0 bases at V and 6 bases at J, with 10 bases in the middle. The CDR3 runs 14 residues. The V gene's germline CDR1 is SGHRS and CDR2 YFSETQ. The CDR3 region has the DNA TGCGCCAGCAGCTTGGTTGAATTTGGCAATGAGCAGTTCTTC. As protein: CASSLVEFGNEQFF.

The chain links TRBV2 to TRBJ2-5; no clear D. The DNA end is a closer match to TRBJ2-7, so the J assignment may be wrong. The V gene's germline CDR1 is SNHLY and CDR2 FYNNEI. The CDR3 spans 13 residues. CDR3 protein: CASRRLLNYEQYF. The CDR3 nucleotides are TGTGCCAGCAGGCGCCTACTTAACTACGAGCAGTACTTC.

The CDR3 DNA reads TGCGCCAGCAGTGGCGGGCAGAGAGGTAGCAATCAGCCCCAGCATTTT. Translated: CASSGGQRGSNQPQHF. V usage is TRBV10-1 and J usage is TRBJ1-5; D gene uncertain. The CDR3 spans 16 residues. With 4 bases removed from V and 0 bases from J, the gap between germline ends came to 13 bases. Germline V gene sequence: CDR1 WNHNN, CDR2 SYGVQD (reference sequence).

V is TRBV6-1 and J is TRBJ1-5, with 11 bases fitting TRBD1. The CDR3 has 17 residues. Germline lookup yields CDR1 MNHNS and CDR2 SASEGT. V trimming: 4 bases; J trimming: 1 base; junction bases outside the gene matches: 6. The DNA for the CDR3 is TGTGCCAGCAGTGTGGACAGGGGGCTGAAAAGCAATCAGCCCCAGCATTTT. Protein sequence: CASSVDRGLKSNQPQHF.

The rearrangement joins TRBV7-2 to TRBJ1-1, with D possibly being TRBD1 (6 bases). CDR1 and CDR2 (germline): SGHTA, FQGNSA. CDR3 length equals 13 residues. Deletions cut 6 bases from V and 4 bases from J, with 12 bases between. CDR3 in amino acids: CASSFQGSTEAFF. CDR3 nucleotide sequence: TGTGCCAGCAGTTTCCAGGGGTCCACTGAAGCTTTCTTT.

The chain employs TRBV5-1 and TRBJ1-6; the match to TRBD1 covers 9 bases. Germline CDR1 and CDR2: SGHRS and YFSETQ. V lost 2 bases to trimming and J lost 7 bases; unmatched junction nucleotides: 10. The CDR3 runs 17 residues. DNA of the CDR3: TGCGCCAGCAGCTTAAACGTAAACAGGGGGCCGAATTCACCCCTCCACTTT. Its protein is CASSLNVNRGPNSPLHF. Filled out from reference TRBV5-1 and TRBJ1-6, the complete variable domain reads KAGVTQTPRYLIKTRGQQVTLSCSPISGHRSVSWYQQTPGQGLQFLFEYFSETQRNKGNFPGRFSGRQFSNSRSEMNVSTLELGDSALYLCASSLNVNRGPNSPLHFGNGTRLTVT.

The V call is TRBV7-9, the J call TRBJ2-1; D uncertain. Between the trimmed V and J ends, which lost 2 bases and 7 bases, there was a span of 9 bases. The CDR3 sequence is 13 residues long. Germline V CDR1 and CDR2: SEHNR, FQNEAQ (reference sequence). Written as DNA, the CDR3 is TGTGCCAGCAGCTTATTCAGCAAGAATGAGCAGTTCTTC. It specifies CASSLFSKNEQFF.